The 14 T cell receptor beta chains below come from one sample, sequenced in a study of shared clonotypes between healthy human individuals. Sequenced by immunoSEQ multiplex PCR; TCRdb stores in-frame clones only, minus some. Altogether millions of clones are present, around 96% being singletons, with the ten largest covering 1% to 1.3%. Naive CD8 cells comprised CD45RO-negative, CCR7-positively selected cells, excluding terminally differentiated effector memory CD45RA+ cells. The sequenced sample consisted of naive CD8+ T cells sorted from blood. Receptor source: a man between 18 and 35 years old in good health.

The CDR3 DNA follows: TGTGCCAGCAGCTTACCTATTGGAAACACCATATATTTT. It specifies CASSLPIGNTIYF. This rearrangement joins TRBV7-9 to TRBJ1-3, with unresolved D. Trimming cost V 2 bases and J 3 bases, with 5 bases left between them. The CDR3 consists of 13 residues. CDR1 and CDR2 from the germline V gene are SEHNR and FQNEAQ (reference sequence).

The V and J genes are TRBV6-5 and TRBJ2-1; either TRBD1 or TRBD2 may fit D (7 bases each). V lost 6 bases and J 4 bases, leaving 13 bases between the germline ends. Germline CDR1 MNHEY, CDR2 SVGAGI. The CDR3 has 14 amino acids. The DNA of the CDR3 is TGTGCCAGCAGGTCCCAGGGGGGGTACAATGAGCAGTTCTTC. Its translation: CASRSQGGYNEQFF.

In this sample, this clone turned up once. V usage is TRBV5-5 and J usage is TRBJ1-1; TRBD1 aligns across 9 bases. The J segment lost 0 bases and the V segment lost 4 bases, leaving 7 bases of the junction unmatched. The CDR3 spans 16 residues. Germline CDR1 is SGHKS and CDR2 is YYEKEE (reference sequence). CDR3 nucleotide sequence: TGTGCCAGCAGCCTGGGACAGGGTATCATGAACACTGAAGCTTTCTTT. It translates to CASSLGQGIMNTEAFF.

The chain recombines TRBV10-3 with TRBJ2-1; D gene unclear. V dropped 6 bases and J dropped 8 bases, with 11 bases sitting between them. The CDR3 runs to 12 residues. Per the germline V gene, CDR1 is ENHRY and CDR2 is SYGVKD. CDR3 nucleotide sequence: TGTGCCATCAGCGACCCTGGGGATGAGCAGTTCTTC. It encodes CAISDPGDEQFF.

The chain combines TRBV7-6 with TRBJ1-1; D is unresolved. With 1 base removed from V and 8 bases from J, the gap between germline ends came to 17 bases. The length of the CDR3 is 15 residues. Germline values: CDR1 SGHVS, CDR2 FNYEAQ. For the CDR3, the DNA is TGTGCCAGCAGCTTAGGTGAGAGCCCTGATGGGGAAGCTTTCTTT. It codes for CASSLGESPDGEAFF. Full variable domain (rest looked up from reference TRBV7-6 and TRBJ1-1): GAGVSQSPRYKVTKRGQDVALRCDPISGHVSLYWYRQALGQGPEFLTYFNYEAQQDKSGLPNDRFSAERPEGSISTLTIQRTEQRDSAMYRCASSLGESPDGEAFFGQGTRLTVV.

The chain joins TRBV6-5 to TRBJ2-5; 7 bases line up with TRBD2. The CDR3 consists of 16 residues. The junction had 10 bases not matched to a gene; V was cut back by 4 bases and J by 2 bases. Germline loops: CDR1 MNHEY, CDR2 SVGAGI. CDR3 nucleotides: TGTGCCAGCAGTTCTCTAACATGGGGGGGGCAAGAGACCCAGTACTTC. It codes for CASSSLTWGGQETQYF.

The chain uses TRBV27 and TRBJ1-1; D might be TRBD1 (5 bases). CDR3 length: 14 residues. Germline V gene data show CDR1 as MNHEY and CDR2 as SMNVEV (reference sequence). V was pared by 4 bases and J by 3 bases, with 12 bases between. The CDR3 here is CASSWGEWDTEAFF. CDR3 coding DNA: TGTGCCAGCAGTTGGGGGGAGTGGGACACTGAAGCTTTCTTT.

The chain uses TRBV5-6 and TRBJ2-3, with 10 positions matching TRBD2. The CDR3 consists of 15 residues. Germline loops: CDR1 SGHDT, CDR2 YYEEEE. The junction had 4 bases not matched to a gene; V was cut back by 4 bases and J by 2 bases. The CDR3 coding sequence is TGTGCCAGCAGCCTAGCGGGAGATAACACAGATACGCAGTATTTT. Residues: CASSLAGDNTDTQYF. The complete variable domain, with remaining parts taken from reference TRBV5-6 and TRBJ2-3, reads DAGVTQSPTHLIKTRGQQVTLRCSPKSGHDTVSWYQQALGQGPQFIFQYYEEEERQRGNFPDRFSGHQFPNYSSELNVNALLLGDSALYLCASSLAGDNTDTQYFGPGTRLTVL.

J is TRBJ2-5 and V is TRBV29-1; tentatively, D is TRBD1 (5 bases). The germline gives CDR1 SQVTM, CDR2 ANQGSEA. The V and J ends lost 0 bases and 4 bases respectively, with 9 bases between them. This CDR3 spans 13 amino acids. Here the CDR3 reads CSVEEYRGETQYF. CDR3 sequence (DNA): TGCAGCGTTGAAGAGTATAGGGGAGAGACCCAGTACTTC.

The genes are TRBV6-6 and TRBJ1-4, with D unresolved. The CDR3 runs to 13 residues. Germline V gives CDR1 MNHNY, CDR2 SVGAGI (reference sequence). The germline V and J ends were trimmed by 0 bases and 6 bases, with 5 bases remaining between them. This CDR3 reads CASSYSWDEKLFF. The CDR3 DNA follows: TGTGCCAGCAGTTACTCGTGGGATGAAAAACTGTTTTTT.

The rearrangement joins TRBV5-1 to TRBJ2-2; D ambiguous. Germline loops: CDR1 SGHRS, CDR2 YFSETQ. The CDR3 covers 14 residues. V lost 4 bases and J 1 base, leaving 8 bases between the germline ends. CDR3 bases: TGCGCCAGCAGCAATCCATTGAACACCGGGGAGCTGTTTTTT. It encodes CASSNPLNTGELFF.

V gene TRBV2 combines with J gene TRBJ2-2; D not certain. V was cut by 6 bases and J by 3 bases, with 5 bases left in between. Germline V gene sequence: CDR1 SNHLY, CDR2 FYNNEI. The CDR3 has 12 amino acids. CDR3 protein: CASSTDTGELFF. The DNA of the CDR3 is TGTGCCAGCAGCACGGACACCGGGGAGCTGTTTTTT.

The rearrangement joins TRBV27 to TRBJ2-7, with D uncertain. Trimming removed 2 bases from V and 5 bases from J, with 13 bases in between. The CDR3 contains 14 residues. Per the germline V gene, CDR1 is MNHEY and CDR2 is SMNVEV (reference sequence). The CDR3 is CASSLRGTPHEQYF. The CDR3 DNA reads TGTGCCAGCAGTTTACGAGGAACCCCCCACGAGCAGTACTTC.

This clone has just one count. V usage is TRBV18 and J usage is TRBJ2-1, with 11 bases fitting TRBD2. This CDR3 region has 15 residues. The V gene end was trimmed by 1 base and the J gene end by 5 bases; junction bases not matched to a gene: 1. Germline V gene lookup returns CDR1 KGHSH and CDR2 LQKENI. CDR3: CASSPLAGGDNEQFF. The CDR3 DNA follows: TGTGCCAGCTCACCACTAGCGGGAGGGGACAATGAGCAGTTCTTC.